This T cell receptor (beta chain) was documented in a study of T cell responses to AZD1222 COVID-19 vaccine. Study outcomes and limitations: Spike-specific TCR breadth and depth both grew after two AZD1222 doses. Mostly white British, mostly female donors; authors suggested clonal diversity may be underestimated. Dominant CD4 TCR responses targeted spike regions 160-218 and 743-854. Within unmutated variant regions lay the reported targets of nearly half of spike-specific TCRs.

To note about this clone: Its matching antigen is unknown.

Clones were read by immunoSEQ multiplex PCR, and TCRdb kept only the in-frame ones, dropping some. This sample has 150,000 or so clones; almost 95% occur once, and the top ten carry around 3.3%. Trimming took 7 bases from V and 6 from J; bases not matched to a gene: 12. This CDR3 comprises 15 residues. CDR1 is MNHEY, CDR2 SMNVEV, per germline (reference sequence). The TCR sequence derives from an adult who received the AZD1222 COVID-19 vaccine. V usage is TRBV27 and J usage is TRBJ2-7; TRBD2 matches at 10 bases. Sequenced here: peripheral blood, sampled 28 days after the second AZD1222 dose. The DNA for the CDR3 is TGTGCCAGCACAAAATGGGTAGCGGGAGGCCGCGAGCAGTACTTC. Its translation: CASTKWVAGGREQYF.